This T cell receptor beta chain was sequenced in a study of neurological immune-mediated disorders. Study-wide background: Secondary progressive disease was present in 3, and relapsing-remitting disease in approximately 30, of the approximately 35 multiple sclerosis patients. Study-wide results and caveats: With the multiple sclerosis repertoire cluster, neither clinical nor MRI features showed any association.

There were 1 million CD4+ or CD8+ T cells used in the sorted libraries. Sequencing runs each generated in excess of 200 million TCR-beta sequences derived from 15-18 subjects. From the 5' RACE reads, TCRdb called clonotypes with MiXCR, one entry per CDR3 protein. The table has tens of thousands of distinct CDR3 sequences, about 4% seen once. A few counts support this clonotype. Its antigen is still unknown. Germline V gives CDR1 SGHTA, CDR2 FQGTGA. Trimming cost V 5 bases and J 4 bases; bases outside gene matches: 8. The CDR3 extends over 17 amino acids. The sequence was collected from a woman in her thirties or forties with multiple sclerosis. The chain has TRBV7-3 and TRBJ2-2; 12 bases are a match to TRBD1. Sequences were obtained from CD4+ T cells from blood. For the CDR3, the DNA is TGTGCCAGCAGCGCTGCCGGGACAGGGGGCGTCACCGGGGAGCTGTTTTTT. Its translation is CASSAAGTGGVTGELFF.